This TCR beta chain was retrieved from a study of control samples from healthy donors and cancer patients. Only in-frame clones appear in the TCRdb table, and some are missing; sequencing was by immunoSEQ multiplex PCR. The sample lists tens of thousands of clones, 75% to 90% occurring once. This clone was recorded a few times. This CDR3 is built from 13 residues. The V gene end was trimmed by 4 bases and the J gene end by 8 bases; junction bases not matched to a gene: 6. Germline V gene sequence: CDR1 MRHNA, CDR2 SNTAGT. The sequence was obtained from a man aged 50-60 years in good health. The sequenced sample was blood. The rearrangement links TRBV6-4 to TRBJ1-2; 8 nucleotides match TRBD1. This CDR3 reads CASSAQGARGYTF. CDR3 nucleotide sequence: TGTGCCAGCAGTGCCCAGGGGGCGCGGGGCTACACCTTC.